This T cell receptor beta chain was documented in a study of T cells in women clearing cervical HPV infection. The assay was immunoSEQ multiplex PCR, and TCRdb's table has in-frame clones only and misses some. Recorded for this sample: 35,000 to 50,000 clones. Prevalent HPV16 infections were excluded; only incident single HPV16 infections included. CDR3 size: 13 residues. Looked up from germline, CDR1 is SQVTM and CDR2 is ANQGSEA. Between the trimmed V and J ends, which lost 1 base and 1 base, there was a span of 8 bases. Worth noting for this clone: The read falls 3 residues short of the CDR3 end, and the missing part is taken from the germline J gene.

The rearrangement joins TRBV29-1 to TRBJ2-7, with D possibly being TRBD1 (6 bases). Sequenced: blood buffy coat. The sequence was obtained from a woman between 18 and 75 years old with a cervical HPV16 infection that either progressed to CIN3+ or cleared (not recorded which). CDR3 loop: CSVEATGSYEQYF. The DNA read from the CDR3 is TGCAGCGTTGAAGCAACAGGGTCCTACGAG.